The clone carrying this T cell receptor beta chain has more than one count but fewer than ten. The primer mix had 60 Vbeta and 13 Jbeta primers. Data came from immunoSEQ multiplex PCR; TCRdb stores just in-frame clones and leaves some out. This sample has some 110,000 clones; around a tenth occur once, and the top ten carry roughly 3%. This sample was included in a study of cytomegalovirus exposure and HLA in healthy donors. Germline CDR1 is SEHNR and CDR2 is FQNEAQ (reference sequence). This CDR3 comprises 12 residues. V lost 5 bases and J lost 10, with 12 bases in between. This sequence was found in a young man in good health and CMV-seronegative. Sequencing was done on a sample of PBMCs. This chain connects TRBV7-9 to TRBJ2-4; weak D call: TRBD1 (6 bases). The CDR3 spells CASSPRQVIQYF. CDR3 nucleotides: TGTGCCAGCAGCCCGAGACAGGTTATTCAGTACTTC.